A selection of T cell receptor beta chains follows, all from one sample in a study of a mutant IDH1 vaccine in newly diagnosed glioma. Their antigens are not known. Assay used: immunoSEQ multiplex PCR; TCRdb lists only in-frame clones, some missing. This sample has approximately 41,000 clones, with 75% to 90% found just once. The material sequenced was PBMCs, taken from a glioma patient whose treatment included an IDH1 peptide vaccine. Receptors originate from a middle-aged man with glioma. CDR3s include the opening cysteine and the closing phenylalanine or tryptophan. The order of the fields is V gene, J gene, D gene, clone size, CDR3 protein, CDR3 DNA. The D gene is left open where the match is weak. Some rows mark clone size as missing; the rest say once, few, many or name a class of expanded clone.

>TRBV28|TRBJ1-2|TRBD1|NA
CASSPGQGNYYGYTF
TGTGCCAGCAGTCCAGGACAGGGGAATTACTATGGCTACACCTTC
>TRBV5-5|TRBJ1-5|NA|NA
CASSLDLRGGNQPQHF
TGTGCCAGCAGCTTGGACCTTCGGGGTGGCAATCAGCCCCAGCATTTT
>TRBV7-2|TRBJ1-3|TRBD1|NA
CASRLDRAPGNTIYF
TGTGCCAGCAGGTTGGACAGGGCGCCTGGAAACACCATATATTTT
>TRBV19|TRBJ2-4|NA|NA
CASSPREIAKNIQYF
TGTGCCAGTAGCCCCAGGGAGATAGCCAAAAACATTCAGTACTTC
>TRBV2|TRBJ2-2|NA|NA
CASRPGSNTGELFF
TGTGCCAGCAGACCCGGATCGAACACCGGGGAGCTGTTTTTT
>TRBV5-8|TRBJ1-2|TRBD1|NA
CASRLYRGSDYGYTF
TGTGCCAGCAGGCTGTACAGGGGCTCGGACTATGGCTACACCTTC
>TRBV25-1|TRBJ2-5|NA|NA
CASSVRGQEGQETQYF
TGTGCCAGCAGTGTCAGAGGACAGGAGGGCCAGGAGACCCAGTACTTC
>TRBV18|TRBJ2-2|TRBD1|NA
CASSLQGATGGELFF
TGTGCCAGCTCACTACAGGGGGCGACAGGCGGGGAGCTGTTTTTT
>TRBV18|TRBJ1-3|NA|NA
CASSPEGRQSGNTIYF
TGTGCCAGCTCACCAGAGGGACGGCAGTCTGGAAACACCATATATTTT
>TRBV28|TRBJ1-6|TRBD1|NA
CASSWDSGNSPLHF
TGTGCCAGCAGTTGGGACAGTGGAAATTCACCCCTCCACTTT
>TRBV19|TRBJ1-3|NA|NA
CASSSVGASGNTIYF
TGTGCCAGTAGTAGTGTGGGAGCCTCTGGAAACACCATATATTTT
>TRBV4-1|TRBJ2-4|NA|NA
CASSHPLEGWAKNIQYF
TGCGCCAGCAGCCACCCCTTAGAGGGTTGGGCCAAAAACATTCAGTACTTC
>TRBV5-5|TRBJ1-2|TRBD1|NA
CASSQGQANYGYTF
TGTGCCAGCAGCCAGGGACAGGCGAACTATGGCTACACCTTC
>TRBV19|TRBJ1-1|NA|NA
CASSINREVAEAFF
TGTGCCAGTAGTATTAACAGGGAAGTAGCTGAAGCTTTCTTT
>TRBV5-1|TRBJ1-6|NA|NA
CASSFGERNSPLHF
TGCGCCAGCAGCTTCGGGGAGAGGAATTCACCCCTCCACTTT
>TRBV15|TRBJ1-2|NA|NA
CATSRPFAGGYTF
TGTGCCACCAGCAGACCCTTTGCTGGTGGCTACACCTTC
>TRBV5-4|TRBJ1-2|NA|NA
CASSLPFNYGYTF
TGTGCCAGCAGCTTGCCTTTTAACTATGGCTACACCTTC
>TRBV6-1|TRBJ2-3|NA|NA
CASSEAWRLTDTQYF
TGTGCCAGCAGTGAAGCGTGGCGGCTCACAGATACGCAGTATTTT
>TRBV10-3|TRBJ2-7|TRBD1|NA
CAISEFQGVSYEQYF
TGTGCCATCAGTGAGTTCCAGGGGGTATCCTACGAGCAGTACTTC
>TRBV5-1|TRBJ2-2|NA|NA
CASSPYPGFTGELFF
TGCGCCAGCAGCCCGTACCCTGGATTCACCGGGGAGCTGTTTTTT
>TRBV6-1|TRBJ1-2|NA|NA
CASSERGRGYTF
TGTGCCAGCAGTGAACGGGGTCGGGGCTACACCTTC
>TRBV7-2|TRBJ2-7|NA|NA
CASSLVLANEQYF
TGTGCCAGCAGCTTAGTTCTAGCTAACGAGCAGTACTTC
>TRBV5-4|TRBJ1-4|TRBD1|once
CASSFSGGFANEKLFF
TGTGCCAGCAGCTTTTCAGGGGGCTTTGCTAATGAAAAACTGTTTTTT
>TRBV6-1|TRBJ2-3|NA|NA
CASSEAAGETDTQYF
TGTGCCAGCAGTGAGGCAGCAGGGGAAACAGATACGCAGTATTTT
>TRBV5-1|TRBJ1-2|NA|few
CASSGREGYTF
TGCGCCAGCAGCGGCAGGGAGGGCTACACCTTC
>TRBV27|TRBJ2-7|TRBD2|NA
CASSLSAWLAASYEQYF
TGTGCCAGCAGTTTATCTGCTTGGCTAGCGGCCTCCTACGAGCAGTACTTC
>TRBV19|TRBJ2-1|TRBD1|NA
CASSRDRELEQFF
TGTGCCAGTAGTCGGGACAGGGAGCTTGAGCAGTTCTTC
>TRBV7-2|TRBJ1-3|NA|NA
CASSLGRGAGNTIYF
TGTGCCAGCAGCTTAGGAAGAGGTGCTGGAAACACCATATATTTT
>TRBV19|TRBJ1-1|NA|NA
CASQEGRGTEAFF
TGTGCCAGCCAGGAGGGGAGGGGCACTGAAGCTTTCTTT
>TRBV10-1|TRBJ2-2|TRBD1|NA
CASSESQGAMNTGELFF
TGCGCCAGCAGTGAGTCGCAGGGGGCAATGAACACCGGGGAGCTGTTTTTT
>TRBV7-2|TRBJ2-1|TRBD2|NA
CASSLVGGGSSYNEQFF
TGTGCCAGCAGCTTAGTAGGCGGGGGGAGCTCCTACAATGAGCAGTTCTTC
>TRBV19|TRBJ1-5|NA|NA
CATLGGEQPQHF
TGTGCCACCCTGGGGGGGGAACAGCCCCAGCATTTT
>TRBV28|TRBJ1-2|NA|NA
CASSLSTRVSGYTF
TGTGCCAGCAGTCTATCAACTAGGGTTAGTGGCTACACCTTC
>TRBV5-5|TRBJ1-2|NA|NA
CASSPLNLQGYTF
TGTGCCAGCAGCCCCCTCAATTTGCAGGGCTACACCTTC
>TRBV10-1|TRBJ1-5|NA|NA
CASTLREQKISNQPQHF
TGCGCCAGCACGCTCCGGGAACAGAAAATTAGCAATCAGCCCCAGCATTTT
>TRBV28|TRBJ2-5|TRBD2|NA
CASNPGGLEGRETQYF
TGTGCCAGCAACCCTGGGGGACTAGAGGGTAGGGAGACCCAGTACTTC
>TRBV28|TRBJ2-2|TRBD2|NA
CASSFKRGALTGELFF
TGTGCCAGCAGTTTCAAGCGGGGGGCTCTTACCGGGGAGCTGTTTTTT
>TRBV28|TRBJ1-5|NA|NA
CATQRGRSNQPQHF
TGTGCCACTCAGCGGGGGCGCAGCAATCAGCCCCAGCATTTT
>TRBV7-6|TRBJ1-2|TRBD1|NA
CASSLYEGTGFISYGYTF
TGTGCCAGCAGCTTATACGAGGGGACAGGGTTCATTAGCTATGGCTACACCTTC
>TRBV6-6|TRBJ1-4|NA|once
CASGATREKLFF
TGTGCCAGCGGGGCAACTCGGGAAAAACTGTTTTTT
>TRBV19|TRBJ1-1|NA|NA
CASTIRGGGLEAFF
TGTGCCAGCACCATCAGAGGGGGGGGACTTGAAGCTTTCTTT
>TRBV7-2|TRBJ2-7|NA|NA
CASSLGTDHEQYF
TGTGCCAGCAGCCTTGGGACGGACCACGAGCAGTACTTC
>TRBV4-2|TRBJ1-5|TRBD1|NA
CASSQGAGGSNQPQHF
TGTGCCAGCAGCCAAGGGGCAGGGGGTAGCAATCAGCCCCAGCATTTT
>TRBV4-2|TRBJ2-3|NA|NA
CASSQPERGSTDTQYF
TGTGCCAGCAGCCAGCCAGAACGGGGTAGCACAGATACGCAGTATTTT
>TRBV7-2|TRBJ2-7|TRBD1|NA
CASTSGTGLYEQYF
TGTGCCAGTACTTCCGGGACAGGGCTCTACGAGCAGTACTTC
>TRBV6-4|TRBJ1-1|TRBD1|NA
CASSSDRGGTEAFF
TGTGCCAGCAGTTCGGACAGGGGAGGCACTGAAGCTTTCTTT
>TRBV18|TRBJ1-1|NA|NA
CASSPDLSTEAFF
TGTGCCAGCTCCCCGGATTTAAGCACTGAAGCTTTCTTT
>TRBV4-3|TRBJ2-1|NA|NA
CASSQEGRIHNEQFF
TGCGCCAGCAGCCAAGAAGGCAGGATTCACAATGAGCAGTTCTTC